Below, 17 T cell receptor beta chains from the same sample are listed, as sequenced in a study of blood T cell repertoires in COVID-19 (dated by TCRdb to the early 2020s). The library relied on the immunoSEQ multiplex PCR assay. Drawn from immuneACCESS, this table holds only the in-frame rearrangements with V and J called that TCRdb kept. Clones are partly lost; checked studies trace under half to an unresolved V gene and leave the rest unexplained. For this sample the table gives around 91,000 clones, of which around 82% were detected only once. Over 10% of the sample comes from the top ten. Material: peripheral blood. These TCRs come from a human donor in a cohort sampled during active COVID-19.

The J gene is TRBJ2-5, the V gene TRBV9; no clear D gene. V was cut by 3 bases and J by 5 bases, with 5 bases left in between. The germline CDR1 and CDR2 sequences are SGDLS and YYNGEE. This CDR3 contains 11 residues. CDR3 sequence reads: CASSAGETQYF. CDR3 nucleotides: TGTGCCAGCAGCGCCGGGGAGACCCAGTACTTC.

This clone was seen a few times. In nucleotides, the CDR3 is TGTGCCAGCAGCCAAGATAGCGGGGGGTATCTAGATACGCAGTATTTT. It encodes CASSQDSGGYLDTQYF. The chain is built from TRBV3-1 (or the pseudogene TRBV3-2) and TRBJ2-3; 10 bases fit TRBD2. V shed 0 bases, J shed 5 bases, and the junction held 5 bases outside the gene matches. Germline assignment: CDR1 LGHDT and CDR2 YNNKEL (reference sequence). There are 16 residues in the CDR3.

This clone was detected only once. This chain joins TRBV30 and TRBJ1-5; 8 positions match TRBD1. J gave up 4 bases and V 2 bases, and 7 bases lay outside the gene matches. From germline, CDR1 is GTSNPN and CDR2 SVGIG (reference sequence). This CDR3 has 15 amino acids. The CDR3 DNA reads TGTGCCTGGAGTCCCGACAGGGGTCGGAATCAGCCCCAGCATTTT. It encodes CAWSPDRGRNQPQHF.

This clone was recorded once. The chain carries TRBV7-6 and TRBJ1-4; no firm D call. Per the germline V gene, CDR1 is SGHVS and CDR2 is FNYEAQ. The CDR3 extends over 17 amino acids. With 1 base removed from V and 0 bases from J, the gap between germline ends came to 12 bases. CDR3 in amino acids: CASSLEYPGSTNEKLFF. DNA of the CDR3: TGTGCCAGCAGCTTAGAATATCCCGGGTCAACTAATGAAAAACTGTTTTTT.

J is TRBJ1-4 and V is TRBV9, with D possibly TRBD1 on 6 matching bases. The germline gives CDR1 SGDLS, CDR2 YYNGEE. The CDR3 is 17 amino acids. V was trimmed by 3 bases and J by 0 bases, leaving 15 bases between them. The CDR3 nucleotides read TGTGCCAGCAGCGCTTGGGGGCGGCGGCCAACTAATGAAAAACTGTTTTTT. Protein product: CASSAWGRRPTNEKLFF. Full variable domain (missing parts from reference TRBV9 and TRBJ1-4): DSGVTQTPKHLITATGQRVTLRCSPRSGDLSVYWYQQSLDQGLQFLIQYYNGEERAKGNILERFSAQQFPDLHSELNLSSLELGDSALYFCASSAWGRRPTNEKLFFGSGTQLSVL.

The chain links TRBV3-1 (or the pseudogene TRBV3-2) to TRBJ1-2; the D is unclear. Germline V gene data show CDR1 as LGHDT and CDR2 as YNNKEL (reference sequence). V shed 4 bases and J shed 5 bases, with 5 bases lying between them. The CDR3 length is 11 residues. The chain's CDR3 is CASSPGYGYTF. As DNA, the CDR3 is TGTGCCAGCAGCCCAGGATATGGCTACACCTTC.

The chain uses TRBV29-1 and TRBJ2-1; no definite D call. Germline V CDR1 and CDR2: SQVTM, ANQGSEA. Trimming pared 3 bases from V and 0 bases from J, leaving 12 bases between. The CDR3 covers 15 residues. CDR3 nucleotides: TGCAGCGTTGATTTGGGCGTTAGCTCCTACAATGAGCAGTTCTTC. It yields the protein CSVDLGVSSYNEQFF.

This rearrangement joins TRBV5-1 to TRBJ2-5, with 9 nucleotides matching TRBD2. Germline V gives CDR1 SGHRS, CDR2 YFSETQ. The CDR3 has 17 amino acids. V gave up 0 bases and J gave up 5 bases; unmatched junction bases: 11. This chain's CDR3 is CASSLEGRGGAGETQYF. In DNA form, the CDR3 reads TGCGCCAGCAGCTTGGAAGGGCGCGGGGGGGCCGGCGAGACCCAGTACTTC.

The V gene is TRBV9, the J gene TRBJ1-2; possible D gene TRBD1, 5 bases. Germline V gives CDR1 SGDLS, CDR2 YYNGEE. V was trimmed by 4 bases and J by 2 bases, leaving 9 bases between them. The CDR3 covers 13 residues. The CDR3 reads CASSTTENYGYTF. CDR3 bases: TGTGCCAGCAGCACGACAGAGAACTATGGCTACACCTTC.

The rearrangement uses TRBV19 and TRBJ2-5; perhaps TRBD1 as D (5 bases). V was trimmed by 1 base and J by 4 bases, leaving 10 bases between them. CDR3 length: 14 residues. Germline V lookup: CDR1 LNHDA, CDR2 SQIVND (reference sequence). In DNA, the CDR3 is TGTGCCAGTAGTATAGTAGGGGCCGGAGAGACCCAGTACTTC. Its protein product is CASSIVGAGETQYF.

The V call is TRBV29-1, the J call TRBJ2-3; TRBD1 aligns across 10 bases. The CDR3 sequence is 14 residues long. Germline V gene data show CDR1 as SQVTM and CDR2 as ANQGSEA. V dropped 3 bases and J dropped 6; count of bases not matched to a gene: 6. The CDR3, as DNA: TGCAGCGTTGAGGGACAGGGGATGGCGGATACGCAGTATTTT. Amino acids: CSVEGQGMADTQYF.

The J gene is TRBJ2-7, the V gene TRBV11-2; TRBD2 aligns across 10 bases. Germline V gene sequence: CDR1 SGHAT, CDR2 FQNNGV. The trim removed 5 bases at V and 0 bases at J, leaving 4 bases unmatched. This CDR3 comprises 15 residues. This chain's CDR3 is CASSEREGGSYEQYF. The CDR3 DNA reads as TGTGCCAGCAGCGAGCGGGAGGGGGGCTCCTACGAGCAGTACTTC.

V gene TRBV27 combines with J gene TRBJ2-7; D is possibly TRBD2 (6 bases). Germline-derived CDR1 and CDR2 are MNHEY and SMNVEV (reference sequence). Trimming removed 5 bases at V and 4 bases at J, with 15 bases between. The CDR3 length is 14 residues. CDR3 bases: TGTGCCAGCAGTCAAGGCCGGGGGAAATACGAGCAGTACTTC. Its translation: CASSQGRGKYEQYF.

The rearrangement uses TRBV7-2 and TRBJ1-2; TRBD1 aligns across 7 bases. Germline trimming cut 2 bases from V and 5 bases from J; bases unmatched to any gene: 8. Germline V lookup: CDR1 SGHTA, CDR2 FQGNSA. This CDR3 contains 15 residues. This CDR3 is CASSLTAGTEYGYTF. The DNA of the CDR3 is TGTGCCAGCAGCTTAACCGCTGGGACAGAGTATGGCTACACCTTC. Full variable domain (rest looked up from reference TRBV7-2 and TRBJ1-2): GAGVSQSPSNKVTEKGKDVELRCDPISGHTALYWYRQSLGQGLEFLIYFQGNSAPDKSGLPSDRFSAERTGGSVSTLTIQRTQQEDSAVYLCASSLTAGTEYGYTFGSGTRLTVV.

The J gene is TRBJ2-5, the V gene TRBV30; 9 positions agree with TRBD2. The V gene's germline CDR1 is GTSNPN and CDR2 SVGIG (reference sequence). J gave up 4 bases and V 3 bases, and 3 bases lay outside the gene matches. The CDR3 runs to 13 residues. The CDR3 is CAWRGGGAETQYF. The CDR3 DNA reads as TGTGCCTGGAGAGGCGGGGGGGCAGAGACCCAGTACTTC.

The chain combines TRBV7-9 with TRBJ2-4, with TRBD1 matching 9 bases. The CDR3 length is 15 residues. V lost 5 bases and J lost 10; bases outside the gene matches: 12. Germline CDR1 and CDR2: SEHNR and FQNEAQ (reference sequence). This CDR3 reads CASSPPGTGFGIQYF. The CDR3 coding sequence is TGTGCCAGCAGCCCCCCCGGGACAGGGTTTGGGATTCAGTACTTC.

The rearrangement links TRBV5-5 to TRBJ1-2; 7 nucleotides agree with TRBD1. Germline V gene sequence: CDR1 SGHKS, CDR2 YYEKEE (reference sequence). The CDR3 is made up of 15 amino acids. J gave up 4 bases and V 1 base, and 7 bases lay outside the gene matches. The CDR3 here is CASSLFSSGGYGYTF. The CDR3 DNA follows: TGTGCCAGCAGCTTGTTCTCGTCAGGGGGCTATGGCTACACCTTC.